These T cell receptor beta chains were read from a single sample in a study of neoadjuvant anti-PD-1 for oral cavity cancer. Assay used: immunoSEQ multiplex PCR; TCRdb lists only in-frame clones, some missing. The data hold tens of thousands of clones, with about 84% observed a single time. The starting material was PBMCs, obtained before nivolumab (anti-PD-1) treatment. These receptors all come from a person aged 35-79 years with oral cavity squamous cell carcinoma. CDR3s include the opening cysteine and the closing phenylalanine or tryptophan. D genes are given only for firm matches. Size is stated for part of the rows, as once, few or many counts, or as a class when the clone is expanded.

V gene	D gene	J gene	clone size	CDR3 protein	CDR3 DNA
TRBV30	TRBD2	TRBJ2-7	.	CAWSSWEGQYF	TGTGCCTGGAGTTCCTGGGAGGGGCAGTACTTC
TRBV19	.	TRBJ2-1	.	CASSIVTGMSSYNEQFF	TGTGCCAGTAGTATCGTTACCGGGATGAGCTCCTACAATGAGCAGTTCTTC
TRBV13	.	TRBJ2-4	.	CASSLGLGEMQDIQYF	TGTGCCAGCAGCTTAGGCCTGGGCGAAATGCAAGACATTCAGTACTTC
TRBV7-9	TRBD1	TRBJ2-1	once	CASSRRDRSDNEQFF	TGTGCCAGCAGCAGACGGGACAGGTCCGACAATGAGCAGTTCTTC
TRBV30	TRBD1	TRBJ1-4	once	CAWSVDRVGDNEKLFF	TGTGCCTGGAGTGTCGACAGGGTGGGGGATAATGAAAAACTGTTTTTT
TRBV25-1	.	TRBJ2-1	.	CASTQAGISYNEQFF	TGTGCCAGCACCCAAGCGGGTATCTCCTACAATGAGCAGTTCTTC
TRBV28	TRBD1	TRBJ2-7	once	CASSFRTGTGSYEQYF	TGTGCCAGCAGTTTTCGAACCGGGACAGGGTCGTACGAGCAGTACTTC
TRBV7-9	.	TRBJ1-2	few	CASSSWPGADGYTF	TGTGCCAGCAGCTCCTGGCCGGGGGCAGATGGCTACACCTTC
TRBV27	TRBD2	TRBJ2-1	.	CASSLLPSGSYEQFF	TGTGCCAGCAGTTTGCTCCCTAGCGGGAGTTATGAGCAGTTCTTC
TRBV5-4	TRBD1	TRBJ2-1	.	CASSRDRGSNEQFF	TGTGCCAGCAGCAGGGACAGGGGAAGCAATGAGCAGTTCTTC
TRBV28	TRBD1	TRBJ1-5	few	CASSFGDSLNQPQHF	TGTGCCAGCAGTTTCGGGGACAGCCTCAATCAGCCCCAGCATTTT
TRBV25-1	.	TRBJ1-6	.	CASSLTHGAPLHF	TGTGCCAGCAGTCTCACCCACGGGGCACCCCTCCACTTT
TRBV7-2	.	TRBJ1-4	medium-sized	CASSFRQKSSEKLFF	TGTGCCAGCAGCTTTAGACAGAAGAGTAGTGAAAAACTGTTTTTT
TRBV5-1	.	TRBJ2-3	.	CASSLAGTSTDTQYF	TGCGCCAGCAGCTTAGCAGGGACAAGCACAGATACGCAGTATTTT
TRBV11-2	.	TRBJ2-7	.	CASSYSGSYEQYF	TGTGCCAGCAGCTATAGCGGCTCCTACGAGCAGTACTTC
TRBV28	.	TRBJ2-1	.	CASSFRVNEQFF	TGTGCCAGCAGTTTTCGAGTCAATGAGCAGTTCTTC
TRBV27	.	TRBJ1-1	once	CATGLLNGRTEAFF	TGTGCCACGGGACTCCTCAATGGGAGAACTGAAGCTTTCTTT
TRBV6-6	.	TRBJ1-5	.	CASSYYSNQPQHF	TGTGCCAGCAGTTACTATAGCAATCAGCCCCAGCATTTT
TRBV30	.	TRBJ1-1	.	CAWIGGGRRYTEAFF	TGTGCCTGGATCGGGGGCGGCAGGAGGTACACTGAAGCTTTCTTT
TRBV5-1	.	TRBJ2-5	.	CASSLGTSQETQYF	TGCGCCAGCAGCTTAGGGACGAGCCAAGAGACCCAGTACTTC
TRBV7-9	.	TRBJ2-2	.	CASSSGTRPAGELFF	TGTGCCAGCAGCTCCGGGACCCGCCCCGCCGGGGAGCTGTTTTTT
TRBV19	.	TRBJ2-7	.	CASSISEAASYEQYF	TGTGCCAGTAGTATCAGTGAGGCGGCCTCCTACGAGCAGTACTTC
TRBV6-5	.	TRBJ2-3	few	CASRQDLRADTQYF	TGTGCCAGCAGACAGGACTTGCGGGCAGATACGCAGTATTTT
TRBV10-3	TRBD2	TRBJ2-7	.	CASGLAGYEQYF	TGTGCCTCCGGGCTAGCGGGCTACGAGCAGTACTTC
TRBV11-2	TRBD1	TRBJ2-7	once	CASSLSGQATYEQYF	TGTGCCAGCAGCTTATCGGGACAGGCAACCTACGAGCAGTACTTC
TRBV25-1	.	TRBJ1-1	.	CASSGGTPNTEAFF	TGTGCCAGCAGTGGGGGGACACCGAACACTGAAGCTTTCTTT
TRBV10-3	.	TRBJ1-2	few	CAISAGADYGYTF	TGTGCCATCAGTGCGGGGGCCGACTATGGCTACACCTTC
TRBV5-5	.	TRBJ1-5	.	CASSLSGTTNQPQHF	TGTGCCAGCAGCTTGTCAGGGACAACGAATCAGCCCCAGCATTTT
TRBV5-8	.	TRBJ1-1	once	CASSLRTGEAFF	TGTGCCAGCAGCCTGCGGACCGGTGAAGCTTTCTTT
TRBV2	TRBD2	TRBJ2-1	.	CASSGVPTSAGTYNEQFF	TGTGCCAGCAGTGGGGTCCCGACTAGCGCCGGTACCTACAATGAGCAGTTCTTC
TRBV6-5	.	TRBJ2-6	.	CASRTGASGANVLTF	TGTGCCAGCAGAACGGGGGCCTCCGGGGCCAACGTCCTGACTTTC
TRBV18	.	TRBJ1-1	once	CASSQNSNTEAFF	TGTGCCAGCTCACAGAACTCGAACACTGAAGCTTTCTTT
TRBV14	TRBD2	TRBJ2-7	.	CASSHSPTLAGEQYF	TGTGCCAGCAGCCATAGCCCCACGCTAGCGGGGGAGCAGTACTTC
TRBV9	TRBD2	TRBJ2-2	.	CASSVGGRARNTGELFF	TGTGCCAGCAGCGTAGGAGGGAGGGCGCGGAACACCGGGGAGCTGTTTTTT
TRBV30	.	TRBJ1-5	.	CAWSAQSNQPQHF	TGTGCCTGGAGTGCCCAAAGCAATCAGCCCCAGCATTTT
TRBV19	.	TRBJ1-2	.	CASSMGPGGAYGYTF	TGTGCCAGTAGTATGGGCCCGGGGGGGGCCTATGGCTACACCTTC
TRBV6-5	.	TRBJ2-7	.	CASSESNYEQYF	TGTGCCAGTTCCGAATCTAACTACGAGCAGTACTTC
TRBV5-1	TRBD2	TRBJ2-3	.	CASRTSGGTDTQYF	TGCGCCAGCAGAACTAGCGGTGGCACAGATACGCAGTATTTT
TRBV10-3	.	TRBJ1-4	.	CAISGGPNEKLFF	TGTGCCATCAGTGGGGGCCCTAATGAAAAACTGTTTTTT
TRBV28	.	TRBJ2-3	.	CASRSYTDTQYF	TGTGCCAGTCGATCCTACACAGATACGCAGTATTTT
TRBV28	.	TRBJ1-5	.	CASSDDRPTQPQHF	TGTGCCAGCAGTGATGACAGGCCTACTCAGCCCCAGCATTTT
TRBV29-1	.	TRBJ2-1	.	CSVYRSSYNEQFF	TGCAGCGTTTACAGGAGCTCCTACAATGAGCAGTTCTTC
TRBV25-1	TRBD2	TRBJ2-7	.	CASSATWTSGTPYEQYF	TGTGCCAGCAGTGCTACATGGACTAGCGGGACACCCTACGAGCAGTACTTC
TRBV29-1	TRBD2	TRBJ2-2	.	CSVKPGLANGELFF	TGCAGCGTCAAGCCGGGACTAGCAAACGGGGAGCTGTTTTTT
TRBV28	.	TRBJ2-1	.	CASSLSQGGYYNEQFF	TGTGCCAGCAGTTTGTCCCAAGGGGGGTACTACAATGAGCAGTTCTTC
TRBV30	.	TRBJ2-1	.	CAWSPLYNEQFF	TGTGCCTGGAGTCCCTTATACAATGAGCAGTTCTTC
TRBV6-5	.	TRBJ2-5	few	CASRADGISGETQYF	TGTGCCAGCAGGGCCGACGGGATCAGTGGAGAGACCCAGTACTTC
TRBV5-6	.	TRBJ1-3	.	CASSWGPSGNTIYF	TGTGCCAGCAGCTGGGGCCCGTCCGGAAACACCATATATTTT
TRBV9	.	TRBJ1-2	once	CASSVGVSTNYGYTF	TGTGCCAGCAGCGTGGGGGTTTCTACTAACTATGGCTACACCTTC
TRBV25-1	TRBD1	TRBJ1-2	.	CASSEGQVVRGYTF	TGTGCCAGCAGTGAGGGACAGGTGGTACGTGGCTACACCTTC
TRBV19	.	TRBJ2-3	once	CASSAGGTDTQYF	TGTGCCAGTAGCGCCGGTGGCACAGATACGCAGTATTTT
TRBV11-3	.	TRBJ2-1	.	CASSSDGSSYNEQFF	TGTGCCAGCAGCTCCGACGGGAGCTCCTACAATGAGCAGTTCTTC
TRBV5-1	.	TRBJ2-1	few	CASSFRSSDGYNEQFF	TGCGCCAGCAGCTTTAGGTCTAGCGACGGCTACAATGAGCAGTTCTTC
TRBV6-5	.	TRBJ2-6	.	CASKRGFGANVLTF	TGTGCCAGCAAAAGGGGGTTTGGGGCCAACGTCCTGACTTTC
TRBV27	.	TRBJ1-1	.	CASSRPEGEAFF	TGTGCCAGCAGTCGCCCTGAGGGTGAAGCTTTCTTT
TRBV10-1	TRBD2	TRBJ2-5	.	CASSATSGRSETQYF	TGCGCCAGCAGCGCGACTAGCGGGAGGAGCGAGACCCAGTACTTC
TRBV2	.	TRBJ2-6	.	CASSPYTASGANVLTF	TGTGCCAGCAGTCCCTATACGGCCTCTGGGGCCAACGTCCTGACTTTC
TRBV10-1	.	TRBJ2-1	.	CASSDLRGSSYNEQFF	TGCGCCAGCAGTGATTTACGAGGGAGCTCCTACAATGAGCAGTTCTTC
TRBV7-3	.	TRBJ2-5	.	CASSLDSQETQYF	TGTGCCAGCAGCCTGGACAGCCAAGAGACCCAGTACTTC
TRBV30	TRBD1	TRBJ1-2	once	CAAKRQGVVDYGYTF	TGTGCCGCAAAAAGACAGGGGGTAGTCGACTATGGCTACACCTTC